The T cell receptor (beta chain) under discussion was sequenced for a study of T-cell reconstitution after alpha-beta-depleted transplantation in children listed by TCRdb under 2016. Background for the entire study: The study quantitatively tracked T-cell immune reconstitution after TCRalphabeta/CD19-depleted allogeneic hematopoietic cell transplantation in children using TCR repertoire profiling.

At least ten counts were recorded for this clonotype. Its binding antigen is unknown. Per-base qualities were not stored, and no clone one base away is much larger. Preparation of the library involved PCR. The listed sequencing device is Illumina HiSeq 2500. Molecular barcoding was employed in the preparation of TCR libraries, with unique molecular identifiers being used to normalize TCRbeta repertoire quantification. TCRdb took the public reads, trimmed them with fastp at Q25, ran MiXCR for clone calling and kept in-frame beta chains. Entries are consolidated by CDR3 protein sequence, retaining the most common genes and DNA. The sample contains some 600,000 distinct CDR3 sequences, 16% of them found a single time. The ten biggest clones cover 1.1% of the sample. Source: PBMCs from the stem cell graft donor, taken from the stem cell graft. The sequence was collected from a human donor who donated a stem cell graft to a child with acute myeloid leukemia.

The nucleotides are TGCGCCAGCAGCGACCAGGGGCGCACAGATACGCAGTATTTT. It translates as CASSDQGRTDTQYF. The chain uses TRBV5-1 and TRBJ2-3; the D segment could be TRBD1, given 6 matching bases. Between the V and J ends, shortened by 4 bases and 1 base respectively, the junction contains 10 bases. Taken from the germline V gene, the CDR1 and CDR2 loops are SGHRS and YFSETQ. From its cysteine to its phenylalanine, the CDR3 spans 14 amino acids. Only the CDR3 portion is preserved as DNA: 42 bases, with reading frame beginning at the first base.